Here is one T cell receptor beta chain with its context. A primer matching the constant region was used to make TCR beta cDNA from approximately 520 ng of total RNA. Three rounds of nested multiplex PCR with slightly modified ARM-PCR produced TCR beta libraries. The opening two PCR rounds, ten to eleven cycles each, paired TRBV1-TRBV30 forward primers with a C-beta reverse primer. In TCRdb, the multiplex PCR reads were re-called with MiXCR into one record per CDR3 protein. Seen here are 330,000 or so distinct CDR3 sequences, less than 65% observed once, and the top ten hold 5% to 6.5%. Unsorted whole blood yielded the blood RNA, and germline DNA was also extracted. The CDR3 runs to 12 residues. Germline V gene sequence: CDR1 LNHDA, CDR2 SQIVND (reference sequence). Between the trimmed V and J ends, which lost 7 bases and 4 bases, there was a span of 10 bases. The data originate from a study of tumor-infiltrating lymphocytes in primary liver carcinoma.

The chain joins TRBV19 to TRBJ1-1; D uncertain. Sequenced: peripheral blood. This TCR was sampled from a man in his forties or fifties with primary liver carcinoma and hepatitis B virus infection. The CDR3 region is CASKRRTTEAFF. CDR3 in DNA: TGTGCCAGTAAAAGACGGACCACTGAAGCTTTCTTT.